These 31 T cell receptor beta chains were sequenced from one sample in a study of tumor and adjacent non-tumor tissue in lung cancer. TCRbeta libraries were built with three rounds of nested PCR, modified from ARM-PCR. TCRdb called the multiplex PCR reads again in MiXCR, with one record for every CDR3 protein. The sample shows about 67,000 distinct CDR3 sequences, approximately 73% of them seen only once. The template was RNA from unsorted bulk tissue. The normal lung tissue was taken more than 3 cm from the tumor edge. Sequencing input: distant non-tumor lung tissue. These receptors were collected from a man between 60 and 70 years old with non-small cell lung cancer.

This clonotype turned up a few times. A clone one base away is much larger, so this may be a read error. The chain joins TRBV10-3 to TRBJ1-2; D is perhaps TRBD1 (6 bases). V shed 10 bases and J shed 5 bases, with 23 bases lying between them. The CDR3 runs 15 residues. Germline CDR1 is ENHRY and CDR2 is SYGVKD. CDR3 coding DNA: TGTGCCACCGGGACAAGGGGTGACTATCTATATGGCTACACCTTC. Amino acid sequence: CATGTRGDYLYGYTF.

The chain recombines TRBV6-2 or TRBV6-3 with TRBJ2-7, with D tentatively TRBD2 (5 bases). The CDR3 contains 17 residues. CDR1 is MNHEY, CDR2 SVGEGT, per germline. V was trimmed by 0 bases and J by 5 bases, leaving 20 bases between them. The CDR3 protein is CASSYSKSSGRRDEQYF. The CDR3 DNA sequence: TGTGCCAGCAGTTACTCGAAATCGAGCGGCCGGCGGGACGAGCAGTACTTC.

To note about this clonotype: This may be a read error, as it is one base from a much larger clone. The rearrangement links TRBV5-1 to TRBJ2-3, with 14 bases matching TRBD2. J lost 6 bases, V lost 4 bases, and 7 bases had no gene match. The length of the CDR3 is 16 residues. Germline CDR1 and CDR2: SGHRS and YFSETQ. CDR3: CASSKGLAGDSDTQYF. DNA of the CDR3: TGCGCCAGCAGCAAGGGACTAGCGGGAGATAGTGATACGCAGTATTTT.

This clonotype was detected many times. The rearrangement joins TRBV5-4 to TRBJ1-1; TRBD1 matches at 7 bases. Per the germline V gene, CDR1 is SGHNT and CDR2 is YYREEE (reference sequence). Trimming at V came to 7 bases and at J to 1 base, leaving 4 bases not matched to a gene. The length of the CDR3 is 13 residues. In nucleotides, the CDR3 is TGTGCCAGCGGGGGACAGAGGAACACTGAAGCTTTCTTT. Translating gives CASGGQRNTEAFF.

As for this clonotype: An end of the junction differs from the germline gene, which may be a read error. V and J are TRBV11-1 and TRBJ1-1; unclear D gene. In germline, CDR1 is SGHAT, CDR2 FQDESV (reference sequence). The CDR3 is 13 amino acids. The CDR3 here is CAGSLAPAAGAFF. CDR3 DNA sequence: TGTGCCGGCAGCTTAGCGCCGGCGGCTGGAGCTTTCTTT.

About this clonotype: A much larger clone lies a single base off, so this may be a read error. J is TRBJ2-6 and V is TRBV6-6, with D possibly being TRBD1 (5 bases). Per germline, CDR1 MNHNY and CDR2 SVGAGI (reference sequence). The CDR3 runs 17 residues. V gave up 10 bases and J gave up 0 bases, with 19 bases separating them. CDR3 sequence (DNA): TGTGCCAACATTAACCGCTCAGGGAACTCTGGGGCCAACGTCCTGACTTTC. Protein sequence: CANINRSGNSGANVLTF.

In the case of this clonotype: A read error may produce the germline difference seen at one junction end. The chain joins TRBV29-1 to TRBJ1-2; 7 bases align to TRBD1. This CDR3 region has 11 residues. Germline loops: CDR1 SQVTM, CDR2 ANQGSEA. CDR3 sequence (DNA): TGCATCGTTCCTGCAGGGGGAAGCTACACCTTC. It yields the protein CIVPAGGSYTF.

A note on this clonotype: Compared with germline, one end of the junction differs, possibly owing to a read error. This chain joins TRBV28 and TRBJ2-4, with D maybe TRBD2 (5 bases). The CDR3 has 15 residues. The germline V gene has CDR1 MDHEN and CDR2 SYDVKM. In DNA, the CDR3 is TGTGCCACCGGCAGCCGGACTGGAGCCAAAAACATTCAGCACTTC. This sequence encodes CATGSRTGAKNIQHF.

This clonotype was counted a few times. Relative to the germline gene, one junction end is altered; a read error may explain this. This sequence joins TRBV4-2 and TRBJ2-7; D is ambiguous. The CDR3 spans 15 residues. Per germline, CDR1 LGHNA and CDR2 YNFKEQ. The CDR3 nucleotides are TGTGCCGGCAGCCTTTACCACAAGGAGACCTACGAGCAGTACTTC. Encoded protein: CAGSLYHKETYEQYF.

This clonotype was detected once. This is likely a read error, given that the CDR3 carries no conserved phenylalanine or tryptophan at its end. The chain recombines TRBV28 with TRBJ2-7; the D is unclear. The length of the CDR3 is 13 residues. Germline values: CDR1 MDHEN, CDR2 SYDVKM. In DNA, the CDR3 is TGTGCCAGCAGTTTAATCGAGCCCTACGAACAGTACTTA. This codes for CASSLIEPYEQYL.

This chain connects TRBV6-2 or TRBV6-3 to TRBJ2-2; D may be TRBD2 (5 bases). Trimming removed 5 bases from V and 5 bases from J, with 18 bases in between. CDR3 length: 16 residues. Germline CDR1 MNHEY, CDR2 SVGEGT. CDR3 amino acids: CASSRLGLRLTGELFF. CDR3 nucleotides: TGTGCCAGCAGTCGCCTTGGACTCAGGCTAACCGGGGAGCTGTTTTTT.

The chain employs TRBV5-5 and TRBJ2-2; no firm D call. The CDR3 consists of 15 residues. V dropped 8 bases and J dropped 0 bases, with 14 bases sitting between them. Germline lookup yields CDR1 SGHKS and CDR2 YYEKEE (reference sequence). CDR3 DNA: TGTGCCAGTACCATGGCTAACGCGAACACCGGGGAGCTGTTTTTT. This translates into CASTMANANTGELFF. The entire variable domain, with the rest obtained from reference TRBV5-5 and TRBJ2-2, is as follows: DAGVTQSPTHLIKTRGQQVTLRCSPISGHKSVSWYQQVLGQGPQFIFQYYEKEERGRGNFPDRFSARQFPNYSSELNVNALLLGDSALYLCASTMANANTGELFFGEGSRLTVL.

V gene TRBV29-1 combines with J gene TRBJ2-5, with D perhaps assigned TRBD1 or TRBD2 (5 bases each). V lost 8 bases and J lost 5, with 21 bases in between. This CDR3 contains 14 residues. The germline gives CDR1 SQVTM, CDR2 ANQGSEA. The CDR3 DNA reads as TGCAGCTGGGCTCGGATTAGCGCAGGGGAGACCCAGTACTTC. As protein: CSWARISAGETQYF.

This clonotype came up once. The germline gene is not matched at one end of the junction; a read error may be the cause. The chain carries TRBV29-1 and TRBJ2-4; unclear D gene. Germline V gene sequence: CDR1 SQVTM, CDR2 ANQGSEA. This CDR3 spans 12 amino acids. The DNA for the CDR3 is TGCAGCTTCCAGGCTTCCAAAAACATTAAGTACTTC. Translated, it gives CSFQASKNIKYF.

Notes on this clonotype: At one end, the junction sequence differs from germline, possibly due to a read error. The chain is built from TRBV13 and TRBJ2-5; the D is unclear. From germline, CDR1 is PRHDT and CDR2 FYEKMQ (reference sequence). The CDR3 totals 16 residues. This CDR3 reads CASSSPMGVNQETQYF. The CDR3 nucleotides read TGTGCCAGCAGCTCCCCAATGGGCGTGAACCAAGAGACTCAGTACTTC. The whole variable domain, remainder taken from reference TRBV13 and TRBJ2-5, is AAGVIQSPRHLIKEKRETATLKCYPIPRHDTVYWYQQGPGQDPQFLISFYEKMQSDKGSIPDRFSAQQFSDYHSELNMSSLELGDSALYFCASSSPMGVNQETQYFGPGTRLLVL.

This chain joins TRBV5-4 and TRBJ1-6, with D unclear. Trimming took off 1 base at V and 5 bases at J, with 13 bases between the two ends. The CDR3 has 16 amino acids. Looked up from germline, CDR1 is SGHNT and CDR2 is YYREEE (reference sequence). The CDR3 is CASSLRPYSDNSPLHF. In nucleotides, the CDR3 is TGTGCCAGCAGCTTGCGGCCGTACAGTGATAATTCACCCCTCCACTTT.

Note on this clonotype: With a much larger clone just one base away, this may be a read error. The V call is TRBV9, the J call TRBJ1-1, with D possibly being TRBD1 (5 bases). The CDR3 consists of 12 residues. CDR1 and CDR2 from the germline V gene are SGDLS and YYNGEE. The CDR3 DNA reads as TGTGTCAGCAGCGGGGGTTCCACTGAAGCTTTCTTT. Translating gives CVSSGGSTEAFF.

Points on this clonotype: Because it lacks the conserved phenylalanine or tryptophan at the end, this CDR3 is likely a read error. CDR3 sequence: CSASTPGQGISYNPPLHY. The CDR3 region has the DNA TGCAGTGCTAGTACGCCGGGACAGGGAATCTCCTATAATCCACCCCTCCACTAT. This chain links TRBV20-1 with TRBJ1-6; the match to TRBD1 covers 9 bases. Germline V gives CDR1 DFQATT, CDR2 SNEGSKA (reference sequence). The CDR3 has 18 amino acids.

There are a few counts of this clonotype. This sequence joins TRBV2 and TRBJ1-2; possibly TRBD1 for D (5 bases). The CDR3 is made up of 14 amino acids. Between the trimmed V and J ends, which lost 2 bases and 8 bases, there was a span of 15 bases. Germline V gives CDR1 SNHLY, CDR2 FYNNEI. The CDR3 region is CASSELRRGDGYTF. The CDR3 DNA follows: TGTGCCAGCAGTGAACTTCGGCGCGGGGACGGCTACACCTTC.

Worth noting for this clonotype: The CDR3 does not end in the conserved phenylalanine or tryptophan, so this is likely a read error. The chain couples TRBV6-2 or TRBV6-3 to TRBJ1-5; D may be TRBD1 (6 bases). CDR1 and CDR2 from the germline V gene are MNHEY and SVGEGT. CDR3 size: 19 residues. Trimming pared 3 bases from V and 0 bases from J, leaving 21 bases between. In nucleotides, the CDR3 is TGTGCCAGCAGTTATAATGAGACAGGACGCCCCTATAGCAATCAGCCCCAGCATTAT. Residues: CASSYNETGRPYSNQPQHY.

On this clonotype itself: The CDR3 does not close with the conserved phenylalanine or tryptophan, likely indicating a read error. The DNA is omitted, as the CDR3 cannot be located on it reliably, and the CDR3 follows TCRdb's listing. The V and J genes are TRBV11-1 and TRBJ2-5. Germline values: CDR1 SGHAT, CDR2 FQDESV (reference sequence). A total of 14 residues make up the CDR3, ends included. CDR3 protein: CASSKDTYQETEYL.

As to this clonotype: The conserved phenylalanine or tryptophan is not found at the CDR3 terminus, so this likely reflects a read error. V and J are TRBV28 and TRBJ1-2, with TRBD1 matching 7 bases. The germline CDR1 and CDR2 sequences are MDHEN and SYDVKM. The CDR3 has 13 residues. The CDR3 DNA is TGTGCTAGCAGCTTTCGGACAGGAGGGTGGTACACCATC. Its translation: CASSFRTGGWYTI.

This clonotype was seen only a few times. A much larger clonotype is one base distant, so this may be a read error. As the CDR3 is not closed by the conserved phenylalanine or tryptophan, this likely results from a read error. This chain connects TRBV11-2 to TRBJ1-1; D might be TRBD1 (6 bases). The CDR3 extends over 15 amino acids. Looked up from germline, CDR1 is SGHAT and CDR2 is FQNNGV. CDR3 DNA: TGTGCCAACAGCATGGGCTCGAACAGGGATACTGAAGCTTTCCTT. It translates to CANSMGSNRDTEAFL.

This clonotype was seen many times. The CDR3 DNA sequence: TGTGCCATCACTCAAGAGACCCAGTACTTC. Translating it yields CAITQETQYF. This chain connects TRBV10-3 to TRBJ2-5; no firm D call. Trimming took off 7 bases at V and 2 bases at J, with 2 bases between the two ends. Germline lookup yields CDR1 ENHRY and CDR2 SYGVKD. This CDR3 comprises 10 residues.

The rearrangement joins TRBV6-6 to TRBJ2-5, with 8 positions matching TRBD1. The CDR3 contains 16 residues. CDR1 is MNHNY and CDR2 is SVGAGI in the germline V gene (reference sequence). V was pared by 6 bases and J by 1 base, with 10 bases of the junction left unmatched. Here the CDR3 DNA reads TGTGCCAGCAGGCATATCCCCACAGGGGGCCAAGAGACCCAGTACTTC. It translates to CASRHIPTGGQETQYF.

This clonotype has a count of ten or more. This chain joins TRBV6-5 and TRBJ2-1; tentative D call: TRBD1 (5 bases). The CDR3 totals 12 residues. Germline CDR1 reads MNHEY; CDR2 reads SVGAGI. Trimming removed 5 bases at V and 5 bases at J, with 7 bases between. CDR3 residues: CASSPGNNEQFF. For the CDR3, the DNA is TGTGCCAGCAGTCCAGGGAACAATGAGCAGTTCTTC.

The count of this clonotype is one. Without the conserved terminal phenylalanine or tryptophan, this CDR3 likely stems from a read error. The DNA is left out, because the CDR3 cannot be placed on it with certainty; the CDR3 is given as TCRdb lists it. The J gene is TRBJ2-2, the V gene TRBV29-1; the table names TRBD1, a call not compared with the DNA. Germline V gene lookup returns CDR1 SQVTM and CDR2 ANQGSEA. The CDR3 length equals 13 residues, ends included. The chain's CDR3 is CSLNRGNTGELSL.

Remarks on this clonotype: This CDR3 fails to terminate in the conserved phenylalanine or tryptophan, so it likely reflects a read error. This chain connects TRBV11-2 to TRBJ2-7; 9 bases line up with TRBD1. The germline CDR1 and CDR2 sequences are SGHAT and FQNNGV. V lost 3 bases and J lost 6; bases outside the gene matches: 12. This CDR3 has 16 residues. The CDR3, as DNA: TGTGCCAGCAGCTTCGGGACAGGGTTCAAAAGAGGCGAGCAGTACTTG. This gives the protein CASSFGTGFKRGEQYL.

About this clonotype: One junction end does not reproduce the germline sequence, and a read error may be involved. The chain joins TRBV6-1 to TRBJ2-7; weak D call: TRBD1 (6 bases). This CDR3 comprises 14 residues. Germline V gene lookup returns CDR1 MNHNS and CDR2 SASEGT. For the CDR3, the DNA is TGTGCCAGTAGGGTCGCAGGGGTGGGGTACGAGCGGTACTTC. This translates into CASRVAGVGYERYF.

With regard to this clonotype: Sequence at one end of the junction differs from germline and may be a read error. V usage is TRBV9 and J usage is TRBJ2-1; D is unclear. Germline CDR1 SGDLS, CDR2 YYNGEE. The CDR3 runs to 13 residues. CDR3 nucleotides: TGTACCAGCAGCGTAGCTCTAGACCATGAGCAGTTCTTC. Amino acids: CTSSVALDHEQFF.

Remarks on this clonotype: No conserved phenylalanine or tryptophan ends this CDR3, so it is likely a read error. The chain carries TRBV29-1 and TRBJ2-3; D is unresolved. V was pared by 4 bases and J by 0 bases, with 17 bases between. The germline gives CDR1 SQVTM, CDR2 ANQGSEA. The CDR3 runs to 16 residues. The chain's CDR3 is CSVVLTDHTSTDTQYY. The DNA for the CDR3 is TGCAGCGTTGTACTAACCGACCACACTAGCACAGATACGCAGTATTAT.